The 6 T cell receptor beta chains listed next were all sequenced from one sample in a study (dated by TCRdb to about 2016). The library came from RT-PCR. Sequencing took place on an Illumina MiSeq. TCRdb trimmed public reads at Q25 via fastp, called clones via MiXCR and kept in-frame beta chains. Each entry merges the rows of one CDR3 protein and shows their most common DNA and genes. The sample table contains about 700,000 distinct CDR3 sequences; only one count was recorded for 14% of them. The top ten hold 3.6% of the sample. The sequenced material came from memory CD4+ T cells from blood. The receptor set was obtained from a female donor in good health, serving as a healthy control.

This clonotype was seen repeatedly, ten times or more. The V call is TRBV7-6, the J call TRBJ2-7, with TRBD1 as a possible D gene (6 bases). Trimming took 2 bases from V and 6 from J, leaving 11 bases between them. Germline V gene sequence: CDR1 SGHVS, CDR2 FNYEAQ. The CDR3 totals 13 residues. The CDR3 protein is CASSLTAGVEQYF. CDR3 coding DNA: TGTGCCAGCAGCTTAACGGCAGGGGTCGAGCAGTACTTC.

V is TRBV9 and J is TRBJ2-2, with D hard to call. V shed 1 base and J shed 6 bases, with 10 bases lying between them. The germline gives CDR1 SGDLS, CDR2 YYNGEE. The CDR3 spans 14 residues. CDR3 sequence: CASSVMVSAGELFF. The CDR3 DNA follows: TGTGCCAGCAGCGTAATGGTATCGGCCGGGGAGCTGTTTTTT.

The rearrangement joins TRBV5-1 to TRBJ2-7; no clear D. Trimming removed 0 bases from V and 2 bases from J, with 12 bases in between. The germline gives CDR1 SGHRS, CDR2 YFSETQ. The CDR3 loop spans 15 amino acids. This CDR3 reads CASSLGQAAPYEQYF. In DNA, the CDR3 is TGCGCCAGCAGCTTGGGGCAGGCGGCCCCCTACGAGCAGTACTTC.

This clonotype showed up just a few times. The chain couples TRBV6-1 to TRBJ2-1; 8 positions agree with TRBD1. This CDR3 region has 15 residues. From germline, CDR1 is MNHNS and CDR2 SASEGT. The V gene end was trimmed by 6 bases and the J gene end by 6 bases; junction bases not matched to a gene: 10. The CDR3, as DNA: TGTGCCAGCAGATCATCTGGGACAGGTCGCAATGAGCAGTTCTTC. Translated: CASRSSGTGRNEQFF.

This CDR3 reads CASSLALGEGVYGYTF. CDR3 nucleotide sequence: TGTGCCAGCAGCTTAGCACTTGGGGAAGGAGTCTATGGCTACACCTTC. The rearrangement links TRBV7-2 to TRBJ1-2; D ambiguous. This CDR3 has 16 residues. The V gene's germline CDR1 is SGHTA and CDR2 FQGNSA. V was cut by 0 bases and J by 4 bases, with 15 bases left in between.

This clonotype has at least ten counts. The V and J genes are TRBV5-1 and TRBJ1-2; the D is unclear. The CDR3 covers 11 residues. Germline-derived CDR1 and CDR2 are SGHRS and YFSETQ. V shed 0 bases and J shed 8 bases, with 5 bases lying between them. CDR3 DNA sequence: TGCGCCAGCAGCTTGGAAGGGGGCTACACCTTC. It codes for CASSLEGGYTF.